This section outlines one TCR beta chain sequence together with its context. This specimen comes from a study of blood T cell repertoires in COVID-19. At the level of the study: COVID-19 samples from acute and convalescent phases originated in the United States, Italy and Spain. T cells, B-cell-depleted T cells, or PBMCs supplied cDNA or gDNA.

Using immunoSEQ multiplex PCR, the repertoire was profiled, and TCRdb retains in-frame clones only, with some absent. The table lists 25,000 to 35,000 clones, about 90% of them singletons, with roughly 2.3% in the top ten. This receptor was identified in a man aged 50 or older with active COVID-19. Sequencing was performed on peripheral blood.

The CDR3 DNA reads TGTGCCAGCAGTCAATGGACAGGGCCGTACACTGAAGCTTTCTTT. Residues: CASSQWTGPYTEAFF. This chain joins TRBV6-5 and TRBJ1-1; 8 bases agree with TRBD1. Germline V gene sequence: CDR1 MNHEY, CDR2 SVGAGI. The CDR3 extends over 15 amino acids. V was clipped by 5 bases and J by 3 bases; unmatched bases: 8.